The clone carrying this TCR beta chain has ten or more counts. The data derive from a study of glioma-infiltrating T cells. The V gene end was trimmed by 6 bases and the J gene end by 5 bases; junction bases not matched to a gene: 9. Per germline, CDR1 SNHLY and CDR2 FYNNEI. The CDR3 has 14 amino acids. TCR alpha and beta CDR3 regions were amplified from RNA using iRepertoire nested multiplex PCR. TCRdb recomputed calls from the multiplex PCR reads with MiXCR, one row per CDR3 protein. The sample includes 150,000 to 200,000 distinct CDR3 sequences, over 40% seen only once; the top ten take roughly 5.2%.

This chain connects TRBV2 to TRBJ2-7; TRBD1 agrees at 8 bases. The sequence was collected from a human donor with low-grade glioma or glioblastoma, undergoing nonglioma brain surgery, or in good health (not recorded which). Sequencing input: glioma tissue, nonneoplastic brain tissue, or PBMCs (not recorded which). Here the CDR3 DNA reads TGTGCCAGCAGGGGAGGACAGGGTCTGCACGAGCAGTACTTC. As protein: CASRGGQGLHEQYF.